The 20 T cell receptor beta chains presented below share a single source sample, sequenced in a study of T cell responses to AZD1222 COVID-19 vaccine (dated by TCRdb to the early 2020s). Library construction relied on the immunoSEQ multiplex PCR assay. TCRdb retrieved this table from immuneACCESS and kept in-frame rearrangements only. Not all clones are present; in checked studies, unresolved V genes account for under half, and no reason is known for the remainder. The sample includes some 130,000 clones, with over 90% observed a single time. About 5.1% of the sample comes from the top ten. The sample's time point label, in plain terms: baseline before first vaccination. This sample comprised peripheral blood, obtained on day 0 of AZD1222 vaccination. The origin of the receptors is an adult in good health.

This chain joins TRBV3-1 (or the pseudogene TRBV3-2) and TRBJ2-1; D is undetermined. Trimming removed 0 bases at V and 6 bases at J, with 6 bases between. The CDR3 consists of 13 residues. Germline lookup yields CDR1 LGHDT and CDR2 YNNKEL (reference sequence). DNA for the CDR3: TGTGCCAGCAGCCAAGATATAAGCAATGAGCAGTTCTTC. Translating gives CASSQDISNEQFF.

The chain uses TRBV28 and TRBJ2-1; D is undetermined. V was trimmed by 4 bases and J by 0 bases, leaving 7 bases between them. Looked up from germline, CDR1 is MDHEN and CDR2 is SYDVKM. This CDR3 has 14 amino acids. The CDR3 region has the DNA TGTGCCAGCAGTTCCCCCAGCTCCTACAATGAGCAGTTCTTC. Translated, it gives CASSSPSSYNEQFF. Full variable domain (missing parts from reference TRBV28 and TRBJ2-1): DVKVTQSSRYLVKRTGEKVFLECVQDMDHENMFWYRQDPGLGLRLIYFSYDVKMKEKGDIPEGYSVSREKKERFSLILESASTNQTSMYLCASSSPSSYNEQFFGPGTRLTVL.

This clone has a handful of counts. V is TRBV7-8 and J is TRBJ2-7, with D possibly matching TRBD2 (6 bases). The germline gives CDR1 SGHVS, CDR2 FQNEAQ. The V gene lost 1 base and the J gene lost 3 bases, with 13 bases spanning the gap. The CDR3 runs to 15 residues. The CDR3 nucleotides read TGTGCCAGCAGCTTAGTCGGCGGGACGAACTACGAGCAGTACTTC. Translation: CASSLVGGTNYEQYF.

The rearrangement uses TRBV6-5 and TRBJ2-5, with TRBD2 matching 10 bases. V lost 6 bases to trimming and J lost 2 bases; unmatched junction nucleotides: 3. CDR1 is MNHEY, CDR2 SVGAGI, per germline. CDR3 length: 14 amino acids. CDR3 bases: TGTGCCAGCAGGAGCGGGAGGGGACAAGAGACCCAGTACTTC. Amino acids: CASRSGRGQETQYF.

The rearrangement uses TRBV11-2 and TRBJ2-1, with TRBD2 matching 7 bases. Germline V gene sequence: CDR1 SGHAT, CDR2 FQNNGV. V gave up 0 bases and J gave up 3 bases; unmatched junction bases: 5. The CDR3 runs 16 residues. The CDR3 sequence is CASSLEGSGIYNEQFF. CDR3 DNA: TGTGCCAGCAGCTTAGAGGGCAGCGGGATCTACAATGAGCAGTTCTTC.

This chain links TRBV3-1 (or the pseudogene TRBV3-2) with TRBJ1-2, with 8 bases fitting TRBD1. Per the germline V gene, CDR1 is LGHDT and CDR2 is YNNKEL (reference sequence). J gave up 5 bases and V 4 bases, and 15 bases lay outside the gene matches. There are 17 residues in the CDR3. CDR3 amino acids: CASSPFIRQGSFYGYTF. CDR3 nucleotide sequence: TGTGCCAGCAGCCCCTTCATCAGACAGGGGAGCTTTTATGGCTACACCTTC.

V is TRBV2 and J is TRBJ2-2, with 9 bases identical to TRBD2. The length of the CDR3 is 14 residues. J lost 7 bases, V lost 6 bases, and 6 bases had no gene match. Germline V gene lookup returns CDR1 SNHLY and CDR2 FYNNEI. The CDR3 DNA sequence: TGTGCCAGCAGGCGCCTAGCGGGAATCGGGGAGCTGTTTTTT. Its protein is CASRRLAGIGELFF.

This chain uses TRBV5-5 with TRBJ1-2, with D tentatively TRBD1 (5 bases). Germline lookup yields CDR1 SGHKS and CDR2 YYEKEE (reference sequence). This CDR3 is built from 15 residues. Deletions cut 0 bases from V and 8 bases from J, with 17 bases between. The CDR3 region has the DNA TGTGCCAGCAGCTTGGGTTTTCAGGGAAATGGAGGCTACACCTTC. Translated: CASSLGFQGNGGYTF.

The chain employs TRBV4-1 and TRBJ2-2, with 9 nucleotides matching TRBD2. This CDR3 has 16 amino acids. J lost 2 bases, V lost 1 base, and 2 bases had no gene match. Germline V gives CDR1 MGHRA, CDR2 YSYEKL. The CDR3 sequence: CASSQGLAANTGELFF. The CDR3 coding sequence is TGCGCCAGCAGCCAAGGACTAGCGGCAAACACCGGGGAGCTGTTTTTT.

This rearrangement joins TRBV18 to TRBJ1-4; TRBD1 might be the D (6 bases). The CDR3 totals 16 residues. The germline V and J ends were trimmed by 3 bases and 0 bases, with 11 bases remaining between them. CDR1 and CDR2 from the germline V gene are KGHSH and LQKENI. The DNA of the CDR3 is TGTGCCAGCTCACCCCGGACAGTCTCAACTAATGAAAAACTGTTTTTT. Protein product: CASSPRTVSTNEKLFF.

The chain uses TRBV24-1 and TRBJ2-3, with D possibly being TRBD2 (6 bases). With 4 bases removed from V and 3 bases from J, the gap between germline ends came to 10 bases. The germline gives CDR1 KGHDR, CDR2 SFDVKD. CDR3 length equals 14 residues. The DNA for the CDR3 is TGTGCCACCAGTGACACGCGGGATACAGATACGCAGTATTTT. It is translated as CATSDTRDTDTQYF.

The chain employs TRBV30 and TRBJ2-2, with 9 bases fitting TRBD1. Germline V gene sequence: CDR1 GTSNPN, CDR2 SVGIG (reference sequence). The CDR3 contains 15 residues. V gave up 7 bases and J gave up 3 bases; unmatched junction bases: 9. The CDR3 nucleotides are TGTGCCTTCCGACCGGGACAGGGATACACCGGGGAGCTGTTTTTT. Translated: CAFRPGQGYTGELFF.

The rearrangement links TRBV3-1 (or the pseudogene TRBV3-2) to TRBJ2-1; 12 nucleotides match TRBD2. This CDR3 spans 17 amino acids. Germline V gene lookup returns CDR1 LGHDT and CDR2 YNNKEL (reference sequence). Unmatched junction bases numbered 8, after V lost 5 bases and J lost 3 bases. The CDR3 nucleotides are TGTGCCAGCAGCGCCCGACTAGCGGGAGAAGGCTACAATGAGCAGTTCTTC. It specifies CASSARLAGEGYNEQFF.

The chain has TRBV28 and TRBJ2-3; 14 nucleotides agree with TRBD2. CDR1 and CDR2 from the germline V gene are MDHEN and SYDVKM. This CDR3 contains 20 residues. The V gene end was trimmed by 7 bases and the J gene end by 3 bases; junction bases not matched to a gene: 18. The CDR3 region is CASISPAGLAGVGGTDTQYF. CDR3 coding DNA: TGTGCCAGCATCTCCCCAGCGGGACTAGCGGGAGTAGGTGGGACAGATACGCAGTATTTT.

The gene calls are TRBV6-1 and TRBJ1-1; D is ambiguous. V lost 1 base, J lost 4 bases, and 13 bases lay in between. The CDR3 has 15 residues. CDR1 is MNHNS, CDR2 SASEGT, per germline. DNA for the CDR3: TGTGCCAGCAGTGAAGTGGGCGCGGGAGTCACTGAAGCTTTCTTT. This gives the protein CASSEVGAGVTEAFF.

This sequence joins TRBV5-4 and TRBJ2-5, with no clear D. CDR1 is SGHNT, CDR2 YYREEE, per germline (reference sequence). The V and J ends lost 1 base and 1 base respectively, with 2 bases between them. The CDR3 contains 12 residues. CDR3 sequence (DNA): TGTGCCAGCAGCTTGACCCAAGAGACCCAGTACTTC. It translates to CASSLTQETQYF.

This clone is a singleton in its sample. CDR3 loop: CASSRGADSTDTQYF. CDR3 bases: TGTGCCAGCTCTCGGGGTGCAGATAGCACAGATACGCAGTATTTT. This rearrangement joins TRBV18 to TRBJ2-3; D may be TRBD2 (5 bases). CDR1 and CDR2 (germline): KGHSH, LQKENI. V was trimmed by 6 bases and J by 0 bases, leaving 13 bases between them. The CDR3 contains 15 residues. Variable domain in full (rest from reference TRBV18 and TRBJ2-3): NAGVMQNPRHLVRRRGQEARLRCSPMKGHSHVYWYRQLPEEGLKFMVYLQKENIIDESGMPKERFSAEFPKEGPSILRIQQVVRGDSAAYFCASSRGADSTDTQYFGPGTRLTVL.

The chain employs TRBV18 and TRBJ2-5; 7 bases align to TRBD2. The CDR3 spans 13 residues. Germline CDR1 reads KGHSH; CDR2 reads LQKENI. Losses at the gene ends were 4 bases for V and 5 bases for J; bases not matched to a gene: 4. The chain's CDR3 is CASSQDGGETQYF. In nucleotides, the CDR3 is TGTGCCAGCTCACAGGACGGGGGGGAGACCCAGTACTTC. Combining the CDR3 with reference TRBV18 and TRBJ2-5 gives the whole variable domain NAGVMQNPRHLVRRRGQEARLRCSPMKGHSHVYWYRQLPEEGLKFMVYLQKENIIDESGMPKERFSAEFPKEGPSILRIQQVVRGDSAAYFCASSQDGGETQYFGPGTRLLVL.

The V call is TRBV19, the J call TRBJ2-1, with 8 bases matching TRBD2. CDR3 length: 19 residues. Germline CDR1 is LNHDA and CDR2 is SQIVND (reference sequence). With V trimmed by 1 base and J by 7 bases, 18 bases remained unmatched. The CDR3 sequence: CASSIGPREGGLARNEQFF. The CDR3 DNA is TGTGCCAGTAGTATAGGTCCGAGGGAGGGCGGACTAGCCCGTAATGAGCAGTTCTTC.

This chain uses TRBV3-1 (or the pseudogene TRBV3-2) with TRBJ2-2; D is tentatively TRBD1 or TRBD2 (5 bases each). From germline, CDR1 is LGHDT and CDR2 YNNKEL (reference sequence). The length of the CDR3 is 16 residues. The V end lost 2 bases, the J end lost 3 bases, and 13 bases lay between the germline ends. CDR3 coding DNA: TGTGCCAGCAGCCAAATGGTCGGGACCTACACCGGGGAGCTGTTTTTT. Residues: CASSQMVGTYTGELFF.